Listed below are T cell receptor beta chains from one sample, sequenced in a study of T cell changes during pregnancy in multiple sclerosis. Measured with immunoSEQ multiplex PCR; TCRdb has only the in-frame clones, and not every one. The sample records tens of thousands of clones, 92% being singletons. The sequences come from CD4+ T cells from peripheral blood mononuclear cells, collected after pregnancy. The receptors stem from a female donor in good health, enrolled as a control in a pregnancy study. Both conserved end residues are part of each CDR3. A D gene is named only where the DNA matches it firmly. The size entry is marked missing in some rows and otherwise reads once, few, many or a size class.

TRBV5-4	.	.	TRBJ1-3	16	CASSLGGDRSGNTIYF	TGTGCCAGCAGCTTGGGGGGGGACCGGTCGGGAAACACCATATATTTT
TRBV2	few	TRBD1	TRBJ1-1	14	CASSKQGLNTEAFF	TGTGCCAGCAGCAAACAGGGGTTGAACACTGAAGCTTTCTTT
TRBV10-3	.	.	TRBJ2-3	13	CAISGQNTDTQYF	TGTGCCATCAGTGGCCAGAACACAGATACGCAGTATTTT
TRBV2	once	.	TRBJ1-1	14	CASRVGAVNTEAFF	TGTGCCAGCAGAGTGGGGGCGGTGAACACTGAAGCTTTCTTT
TRBV5-1	.	.	TRBJ1-6	13	CASSPAGEGPLHF	TGCGCCAGCAGCCCGGCTGGTGAGGGCCCCCTCCACTTT
TRBV6-6	few	.	TRBJ1-5	10	CAVGGQPQHF	TGCGCTGTAGGGGGACAGCCCCAGCATTTT
TRBV6-4	.	TRBD1	TRBJ1-6	15	CASSDGTGRGSPLHF	TGTGCCAGCAGTGATGGGACAGGGCGGGGTTCACCCCTCCACTTT
TRBV5-6	.	.	TRBJ1-3	14	CASTFGGHGNTIYF	TGTGCCAGCACCTTCGGGGGGCATGGAAACACCATATATTTT
TRBV2	.	.	TRBJ1-1	13	CASTLERNTEAFF	TGTGCCAGCACCCTAGAGAGGAACACTGAAGCTTTCTTT
TRBV4-3	.	TRBD1	TRBJ2-1	15	CASSQWGQFKNEQFF	TGCGCCAGCAGCCAGTGGGGACAGTTTAAGAATGAGCAGTTCTTC
TRBV15	once	.	TRBJ1-1	14	CATSTDTVNTEAFF	TGTGCCACCAGCACTGACACAGTAAACACTGAAGCTTTCTTT
TRBV7-2	.	.	TRBJ1-1	16	CASSFLPTGMNTEAFF	TGTGCCAGCAGCTTCCTACCGACAGGAATGAACACTGAAGCTTTCTTT
TRBV6-1	.	.	TRBJ1-6	13	CASVTGNNSPLHF	TGTGCCAGCGTTACAGGGAATAATTCACCCCTCCACTTT
TRBV9	.	TRBD1	TRBJ2-7	14	CASIPRDSYYEQYF	TGTGCCAGCATTCCCCGGGACAGCTACTACGAGCAGTACTTC
TRBV19	once	TRBD1	TRBJ2-6	15	CASSTTGAGANVLTF	TGTGCCAGTAGCACAACAGGGGCGGGGGCCAACGTCCTGACTTTC
TRBV4-3	.	.	TRBJ1-2	14	CASSQVYSPYGYTF	TGCGCCAGCAGCCAAGTTTACAGTCCCTATGGCTACACCTTC
TRBV6-5	.	.	TRBJ1-2	14	CASSIGQFRDGYTF	TGTGCCAGCAGTATAGGACAGTTTAGGGATGGCTACACCTTC
TRBV9	once	TRBD2	TRBJ2-4	14	CASGVGGGENIQYF	TGTGCCAGCGGAGTAGGCGGGGGGGAAAACATTCAGTACTTC
TRBV7-2	.	TRBD1	TRBJ1-3	17	CASSSGTGRLSGNTIYF	TGTGCCAGCAGCTCCGGGACAGGGCGTCTCTCTGGAAACACCATATATTTT
TRBV5-1	.	TRBD2	TRBJ2-5	14	CASSRTSGEETQYF	TGCGCCAGCAGCCGGACTAGCGGGGAAGAGACCCAGTACTTC
TRBV5-6	.	TRBD1	TRBJ2-5	15	CASNQGQGAVETQYF	TGTGCCAGCAACCAAGGACAGGGGGCTGTTGAGACCCAGTACTTC
TRBV7-2	.	.	TRBJ1-2	12	CASSLRSYGYTF	TGTGCCAGCAGCTTACGCAGCTATGGCTACACCTTC
TRBV7-2	.	.	TRBJ2-1	13	CASSLETVNEQFF	TGTGCCAGCAGCTTGGAGACAGTCAATGAGCAGTTCTTC
TRBV7-2	.	.	TRBJ1-5	14	CASSRQQANQPQHF	TGTGCCAGCAGCCGACAACAGGCCAATCAGCCCCAGCATTTT
TRBV5-1	.	.	TRBJ2-7	12	CASSFDNYEQYF	TGCGCCAGCAGCTTCGACAACTACGAGCAGTACTTC
TRBV2	.	.	TRBJ2-5	13	CASPRTPLGGQYF	TGTGCCAGCCCCCGGACACCTCTCGGGGGCCAGTACTTC
TRBV4-1	once	TRBD1	TRBJ2-7	15	CASSQVGTGVGEQYF	TGCGCCAGCAGCCAAGTGGGGACAGGGGTGGGCGAGCAGTACTTC
TRBV28	once	TRBD1	TRBJ1-4	14	CASSFRGTDEKLFF	TGTGCCAGCAGTTTCCGGGGGACAGACGAAAAACTGTTTTTT
TRBV19	.	.	TRBJ1-2	13	CASSITRINGYTF	TGTGCCAGTAGTATTACCAGGATAAATGGCTACACCTTC
TRBV5-4	.	.	TRBJ2-7	15	CASSSRSEWGHEQYF	TGTGCCAGCAGCTCCAGGTCAGAGTGGGGGCACGAGCAGTACTTC
TRBV11-2	.	.	TRBJ1-1	13	CASSLNRNTEAFF	TGTGCCAGCAGCTTAAACAGGAACACTGAAGCTTTCTTT
TRBV4-3	.	.	TRBJ1-2	16	CASSPNWGRQSYGYTF	TGCGCCAGCAGCCCTAATTGGGGAAGACAGAGCTATGGCTACACCTTC
TRBV4-3	.	TRBD1	TRBJ1-2	17	CASSQGLQGAKGYGYTF	TGCGCCAGCAGCCAAGGATTACAGGGGGCCAAGGGATATGGCTACACCTTC
TRBV19	.	.	TRBJ2-3	15	CASSRMGESTDTQYF	TGTGCCAGTAGTCGAATGGGCGAGAGCACAGATACGCAGTATTTT
TRBV6-5	.	TRBD1	TRBJ1-1	11	CASRQGAEAFF	TGTGCCAGCAGGCAGGGGGCTGAAGCTTTCTTT
TRBV7-3	.	TRBD1	TRBJ2-7	13	CASSLTGGAEQYF	TGTGCCAGCAGCTTAACAGGGGGCGCCGAGCAGTACTTC
TRBV7-2	.	.	TRBJ2-6	15	CASSLKPGGANVLTF	TGTGCCAGCAGCTTAAAACCGGGTGGGGCCAACGTCCTGACTTTC
TRBV28	.	TRBD1	TRBJ1-1	14	CASTENTGVTEAFF	TGTGCCAGCACCGAAAACACAGGGGTGACTGAAGCTTTCTTT
TRBV5-1	.	.	TRBJ1-3	16	CASSLDVGGPGNTIYF	TGCGCCAGCAGCTTGGACGTCGGGGGACCTGGAAACACCATATATTTT
TRBV2	.	.	TRBJ1-4	15	CASKKGQGTNEKLFF	TGTGCCAGCAAGAAGGGTCAGGGGACTAATGAAAAACTGTTTTTT
TRBV2	.	.	TRBJ1-5	13	CASSEVGSQPQHF	TGTGCCAGCAGTGAAGTCGGGTCTCAGCCCCAGCATTTT
TRBV19	.	TRBD1	TRBJ2-2	13	CASRTGGPGELFF	TGTGCCAGTCGGACAGGGGGTCCCGGGGAGCTGTTTTTT
TRBV7-5	.	.	TRBJ2-7	14	CARSLIAFPYEQYF	TGTGCCAGAAGCTTGATCGCGTTCCCCTACGAGCAGTACTTC
TRBV7-9	.	.	TRBJ1-1	12	CASSPQGTEAFF	TGTGCCAGCAGCCCGCAGGGCACTGAAGCTTTCTTT
TRBV4-2	.	.	TRBJ2-3	16	CASSRTFRTSTDTQYF	TGTGCCAGCAGCCGCACCTTCCGTACTAGCACAGATACGCAGTATTTT
TRBV7-9	.	.	TRBJ2-6	15	CASSLAGAGANVLTF	TGTGCCAGCAGCTTAGCAGGGGCTGGGGCCAACGTCCTGACTTTC
TRBV21-1	.	.	TRBJ1-6	18	CASSKADLGACIDSPLHF	TGTGCCAGCAGCAAAGCCGACTTAGGCGCCTGTATTGATTCACCCCTCCACTTT
TRBV5-4	.	.	TRBJ2-5	13	CASSLGGIGTQYF	TGTGCCAGCAGCTTAGGGGGAATCGGGACCCAGTACTTC